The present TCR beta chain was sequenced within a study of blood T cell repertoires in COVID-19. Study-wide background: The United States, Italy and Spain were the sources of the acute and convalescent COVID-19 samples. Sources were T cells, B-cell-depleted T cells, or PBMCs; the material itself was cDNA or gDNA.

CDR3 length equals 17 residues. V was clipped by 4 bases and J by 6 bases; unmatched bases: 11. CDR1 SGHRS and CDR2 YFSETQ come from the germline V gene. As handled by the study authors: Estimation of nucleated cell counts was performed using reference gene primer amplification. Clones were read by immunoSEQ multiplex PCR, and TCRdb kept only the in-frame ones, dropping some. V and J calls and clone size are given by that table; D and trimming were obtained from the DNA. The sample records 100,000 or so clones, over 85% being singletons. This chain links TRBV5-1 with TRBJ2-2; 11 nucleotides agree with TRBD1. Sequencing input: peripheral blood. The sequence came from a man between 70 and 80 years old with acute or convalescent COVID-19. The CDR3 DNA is TGCGCCAGCAGCCCCGGACAGGGGGCCAGGTTAGCCGGGGAGCTGTTTTTT. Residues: CASSPGQGARLAGELFF. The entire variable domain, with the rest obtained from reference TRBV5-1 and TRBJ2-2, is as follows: KAGVTQTPRYLIKTRGQQVTLSCSPISGHRSVSWYQQTPGQGLQFLFEYFSETQRNKGNFPGRFSGRQFSNSRSEMNVSTLELGDSALYLCASSPGQGARLAGELFFGEGSRLTVL.